One sample yielded the 32 T cell receptor beta chains listed below, sequenced in a study of tumor and adjacent non-tumor tissue in lung cancer. A modified ARM-PCR protocol with three rounds of nested PCR amplified TCRbeta. TCRdb recomputed calls from the multiplex PCR reads with MiXCR, one row per CDR3 protein. The table lists over 110,000 distinct CDR3 sequences, about 71% of them singletons, with about 18% in the top ten. The template was RNA from unsorted bulk tissue. The specimen sequenced was lung tumor tissue. Receptors originate from a man in his 60s with small cell lung cancer.

Remarks on this clonotype: One end of the junction is discordant with germline, which a read error may explain. The chain has TRBV6-5 and TRBJ2-7; 8 positions match TRBD2. The CDR3 length is 16 residues. The germline V gene encodes CDR1 MNHEY and CDR2 SVGAGI. CDR3 residues: CASRLPGVAGTYKQYF. The CDR3 DNA reads as TGTGCCAGCAGACTCCCCGGGGTAGCGGGGACCTACAAGCAGTACTTC.

V and J are TRBV5-1 and TRBJ2-7, with D perhaps TRBD1 or TRBD2 (5 bases each). CDR3 length equals 15 residues. Germline V gene sequence: CDR1 SGHRS, CDR2 YFSETQ. The V and J ends lost 4 bases and 0 bases respectively, with 14 bases between them. The CDR3 DNA follows: TGCGCCAGCAGCCCATCCGGGACGAACTCCTACGAGCAGTACTTC. Encoded protein: CASSPSGTNSYEQYF.

Comments on this clonotype: The junction departs from the called germline gene at one end, perhaps through a read error. The gene calls are TRBV11-3 and TRBJ2-2; the D gene is possibly TRBD2 (5 bases). From germline, CDR1 is SGHNT and CDR2 YENEEA. CDR3 length: 13 amino acids. The CDR3: CASSSENGGELFF. The CDR3 DNA reads as TGTGCCAGCAGCTCAGAGAATGGTGGGGAGCTGTTCTTT.

As for this clonotype: One junction end disagrees with the germline gene, perhaps due to a read error. The chain has TRBV28 and TRBJ2-6; D perhaps matches TRBD2 (7 bases). This CDR3 region has 17 residues. Looked up from germline, CDR1 is MDHEN and CDR2 is SYDVKM. The CDR3 here is CASSSIGGGTGANVLAF. The CDR3 nucleotides are TGTGCCAGCAGTTCTATTGGGGGGGGCACCGGGGCCAACGTCCTGGCTTTC.

The CDR3 coding sequence is TGCAGTGCTAGAAGAGTAGAAGGCACAGATACGCAGTATTTT. It yields the protein CSARRVEGTDTQYF. The chain links TRBV20-1 to TRBJ2-3; D not certain. The CDR3 is 14 amino acids. The germline gives CDR1 DFQATT, CDR2 SNEGSKA (reference sequence). V shed 2 bases and J shed 1 base, with 10 bases lying between them.

This clonotype is labeled medium-sized. V usage is TRBV20-1 and J usage is TRBJ1-5; 8 bases map to TRBD1. Germline-derived CDR1 and CDR2 are DFQATT and SNEGSKA (reference sequence). This CDR3 is built from 13 residues. Trimming cost V 4 bases and J 2 bases; bases outside gene matches: 1. CDR3 sequence (DNA): TGCAGTGCTAAGGACAGGGGCAATCAGCCCCAGCATTTT. It codes for CSAKDRGNQPQHF.

The J gene is TRBJ1-4, the V gene TRBV5-6; 7 bases are a match to TRBD1. After removal of 1 base from V and 4 bases from J, the junction contained 10 bases not matched to a gene. This CDR3 has 17 residues. Germline V gene data show CDR1 as SGHDT and CDR2 as YYEEEE. The CDR3 reads CASSLRAGGHRNEKLFF. The CDR3, as DNA: TGTGCCAGCAGCTTGAGGGCAGGGGGGCATCGTAATGAAAAACTGTTTTTT. The full variable domain, in which reference TRBV5-6 and TRBJ1-4 provide the parts outside the CDR3, is DAGVTQSPTHLIKTRGQQVTLRCSPKSGHDTVSWYQQALGQGPQFIFQYYEEEERQRGNFPDRFSGHQFPNYSSELNVNALLLGDSALYLCASSLRAGGHRNEKLFFGSGTQLSVL.

As concerns this clonotype: Compared with germline, one end of the junction differs, possibly owing to a read error. The chain recombines TRBV20-1 with TRBJ1-2, with D possibly matching TRBD1 (5 bases). CDR3 length: 11 residues. CDR1 DFQATT and CDR2 SNEGSKA come from the germline V gene (reference sequence). The CDR3 DNA reads as TGCAGTGCTATGAGGGGTTATGCCTACACCTTC. Amino acids: CSAMRGYAYTF.

About this clonotype itself: One base away lies a much larger clone, so this may be a sequencing read error. J is TRBJ2-3 and V is TRBV29-1; D is undetermined. CDR3 size: 12 residues. Looked up from germline, CDR1 is SQVTM and CDR2 is ANQGSEA. Trimming took off 8 bases at V and 0 bases at J, with 9 bases between the two ends. The CDR3 region has the DNA TGCAGCATTACTTGCAGCACAGATACGCAGTATTTT. The encoded protein is CSITCSTDTQYF.

This clonotype was recorded many times. The chain joins TRBV10-2 to TRBJ2-7, with a weak D call TRBD1 (5 bases). V dropped 3 bases and J dropped 12 bases, with 18 bases sitting between them. CDR3 size: 13 residues. CDR1 WSHSY and CDR2 SAAADI come from the germline V gene. In nucleotides, the CDR3 is TGCGCCAGCAGTGATCAAAGGGGTGCCTTGCCGTACGTC. This translates into CASSDQRGALPYV.

In this sample, this clonotype turned up a few times. V is TRBV13 and J is TRBJ2-7; 8 positions match TRBD2. Germline values: CDR1 PRHDT, CDR2 FYEKMQ (reference sequence). This CDR3 spans 15 amino acids. J lost 0 bases, V lost 4 bases, and 5 bases had no gene match. The CDR3: CASSYRGRSSYEQYF. DNA for the CDR3: TGTGCCAGCAGCTATCGCGGGAGGAGCTCCTACGAGCAGTACTTC.

Note on this clonotype: Compared with germline, one end of the junction differs, possibly owing to a read error. This chain connects TRBV11-1 to TRBJ2-1; perhaps TRBD2 as D (5 bases). CDR1 and CDR2 (germline): SGHAT, FQDESV (reference sequence). The CDR3 length is 14 residues. The CDR3 coding sequence is TGTGCCAGCAGCTTAGGAGTAGGGAGCAATGTGCAGTTTTTC. Residues: CASSLGVGSNVQFF.

As concerns this clonotype: One end of the junction does not line up with germline, which may come from a read error. The CDR3: CASSLAEWRTGELLF. CDR3 DNA: TGTGCCAGCAGCTTGGCAGAATGGAGGACCGGGGAGCTGCTATTT. J is TRBJ2-2 and V is TRBV5-5, with D possibly matching TRBD2 (5 bases). The CDR3 spans 15 residues. Germline V gene sequence: CDR1 SGHKS, CDR2 YYEKEE (reference sequence). Full variable domain (rest looked up from reference TRBV5-5 and TRBJ2-2): DAGVTQSPTHLIKTRGQQVTLRCSPISGHKSVSWYQQVLGQGPQFIFQYYEKEERGRGNFPDRFSARQFPNYSSELNVNALLLGDSALYLCASSLAEWRTGELLFGEGSRLTVL.

This clonotype was detected ten times or more. The chain is built from TRBV11-2 and TRBJ2-1; D call uncertain. CDR3 size: 13 residues. From germline, CDR1 is SGHAT and CDR2 FQNNGV. V was trimmed by 2 bases and J by 7 bases, leaving 9 bases between them. CDR3 amino acids: CASSLQYMNEQFF. In nucleotides, the CDR3 is TGTGCCAGCAGCTTACAGTATATGAATGAGCAGTTCTTC.

This clonotype was counted at least ten times. The V and J genes are TRBV24-1 and TRBJ2-3; 7 bases fit TRBD1. From germline, CDR1 is KGHDR and CDR2 SFDVKD. J was trimmed by 3 bases and V by 4 bases; bases with no gene match: 6. This CDR3 comprises 15 residues. CDR3 nucleotides: TGTGCCACCAGTGACCCGGGACAGACTACAGATACGCAGTATTTT. Encoded protein: CATSDPGQTTDTQYF.

Of note for this clonotype: This may arise from a read error, as a much more abundant clone is one base away. The chain employs TRBV20-1 and TRBJ2-5, with D tentatively TRBD1 (6 bases). CDR1 is DFQATT, CDR2 SNEGSKA, per germline (reference sequence). The CDR3 is made up of 18 amino acids. The V gene lost 2 bases and the J gene lost 1 base, with 23 bases spanning the gap. The CDR3 region has the DNA TGCAGTGCTAGAACGGGACAAGCGGCCCTTCCCTCCCAAGAGACCCAGTACTTC. Amino acids: CSARTGQAALPSQETQYF.

The chain has TRBV11-2 and TRBJ2-1, with D tentatively TRBD2 (6 bases). V gave up 5 bases and J gave up 1 base, with 18 bases separating them. This CDR3 spans 17 amino acids. Germline V lookup: CDR1 SGHAT, CDR2 FQNNGV. The DNA of the CDR3 is TGTGCCAGCAGCCTTTTAGGGATTAGCGGATCCTACAATGAGCAGTTCTTC. Translating gives CASSLLGISGSYNEQFF.

The chain carries TRBV20-1 and TRBJ2-4; no clear D. V was shortened by 3 bases and J by 6 bases, with 18 bases between the two germline ends. The CDR3 extends over 15 amino acids. Per the germline V gene, CDR1 is DFQATT and CDR2 is SNEGSKA (reference sequence). For the CDR3, the DNA is TGCAGTGCTAGGGCAGACGAGAGGTTTCGAAACATTCAGTACTTC. Its protein product is CSARADERFRNIQYF.

This clonotype has ten or more counts. The rearrangement joins TRBV11-2 to TRBJ1-4; D gene ambiguous. The V and J ends lost 5 bases and 8 bases respectively, with 6 bases between them. Germline V gene data show CDR1 as SGHAT and CDR2 as FQNNGV. The CDR3 is 11 amino acids. CDR3 sequence reads: CASSRTEKLFF. For the CDR3, the DNA is TGTGCCAGCAGCCGGACGGAAAAACTGTTTTTT.

Regarding this clonotype: A single base separates this from a much larger clone, so it may be a read error. This CDR3 fails to terminate in the conserved phenylalanine or tryptophan, so it likely reflects a read error. It is unclear where the CDR3 begins or ends on the DNA, so no DNA is shown, and the CDR3 is as TCRdb lists it. V and J are TRBV6-5 and TRBJ1-1; the DNA was not compared with TRBD1, the D call given in the table. Germline V gene data show CDR1 as MNHEY and CDR2 as SVGAGI. A total of 13 residues make up the CDR3, ends included. The CDR3 reads CASSYDETGVDFL.

Within the sample, this clonotype is medium-sized. The chain employs TRBV5-6 and TRBJ2-4; D gene ambiguous. Trimming cost V 0 bases and J 4 bases, with 5 bases left between them. The length of the CDR3 is 13 residues. Per germline, CDR1 SGHDT and CDR2 YYEEEE. The CDR3 is CASSLVAKNIQYF. The CDR3 DNA reads TGTGCCAGCAGCTTGGTGGCGAAAAACATTCAGTACTTC.

The chain carries TRBV5-4 and TRBJ2-5, with TRBD2 matching over 8 bases. Trimming cost V 8 bases and J 1 base; bases outside gene matches: 13. Germline V lookup: CDR1 SGHNT, CDR2 YYREEE (reference sequence). CDR3 size: 16 residues. This CDR3 is CARRPATSVGQETQYF. Here the CDR3 DNA reads TGTGCCAGAAGACCGGCGACTAGCGTGGGCCAAGAGACCCAGTACTTC.

A remark on this clonotype: This may come from a read error, since a much larger clone is one base off. The J gene is TRBJ2-7, the V gene TRBV20-1; 8 bases are a match to TRBD1. Per germline, CDR1 DFQATT and CDR2 SNEGSKA (reference sequence). CDR3 size: 16 residues. V gave up 3 bases and J gave up 8 bases; unmatched junction bases: 18. This chain's CDR3 is CSASGTVLTGGDKQYF. The CDR3 coding sequence is TGCAGTGCTAGCGGGACAGTTTTAACAGGGGGTGACAAGCAGTACTTC.

As to this clonotype: This may be a read error: a much more frequent sequence differs by one nucleotide. The rearrangement joins TRBV5-5 to TRBJ2-1, with D unclear. Germline V gene sequence: CDR1 SGHKS, CDR2 YYEKEE (reference sequence). V shed 2 bases and J shed 12 bases, with 12 bases lying between them. This CDR3 spans 12 amino acids. The CDR3 sequence is CASSFPGSGQFF. CDR3 coding DNA: TGTGCCAGCAGCTTCCCCGGTAGTGGGCAGTTCTTC.

The chain is built from TRBV29-1 and TRBJ2-3, with D perhaps TRBD1 (5 bases). Trimming removed 6 bases from V and 3 bases from J, with 16 bases in between. The germline CDR1 and CDR2 sequences are SQVTM and ANQGSEA. The CDR3 totals 14 residues. CDR3 amino acids: CSVAGMLGTDTQYF. CDR3 sequence (DNA): TGCAGCGTGGCAGGGATGTTAGGAACAGATACGCAGTATTTT.

At least ten counts were recorded for this clonotype. The chain carries TRBV11-2 and TRBJ2-5, with TRBD1 matching 8 bases. The germline V gene has CDR1 SGHAT and CDR2 FQNNGV. The CDR3 spans 19 residues. Trimming cost V 3 bases and J 2 bases; bases outside gene matches: 17. CDR3 region: CASSFMNRGSLGWQETQYF. The CDR3 DNA sequence: TGTGCCAGCAGCTTTATGAACAGGGGGTCCCTAGGATGGCAAGAGACCCAGTACTTC.

Remarks on this clonotype: A much larger clone differs by one base, so this may be a read error. V and J are TRBV10-2 and TRBJ1-5, with unresolved D. V was trimmed by 6 bases and J by 4 bases, leaving 10 bases between them. The CDR3 is 13 residues long. Germline CDR1 reads WSHSY; CDR2 reads SAAADI. The CDR3 bases are TGCGCCAGCAGGTTGGGAGGAAATCAGCCCCAGCATTTT. Encoded protein: CASRLGGNQPQHF.

With regard to this clonotype: One end of the junction does not line up with germline, which may come from a read error. The V and J genes are TRBV11-2 and TRBJ1-5; unclear D gene. Germline V gives CDR1 SGHAT, CDR2 FQNNGV. CDR3 length equals 13 residues. In nucleotides, the CDR3 is TGTGCCAGCGCCCTGACGCAGAATCAGCCCAAGCATTTC. Amino acids: CASALTQNQPKHF.

This clonotype was seen just once. This CDR3 is missing its conserved last phenylalanine or tryptophan, likely due to a read error. The V call is TRBV6-5, the J call TRBJ2-7; no clear D gene. The germline V gene has CDR1 MNHEY and CDR2 SVGAGI. V gave up 5 bases and J gave up 3 bases, with 17 bases separating them. The CDR3 runs to 15 residues. The CDR3 is CASSPTDLAYYEQYI. For the CDR3, the DNA is TGTGCCAGCAGTCCAACCGACCTGGCCTACTACGAGCAGTACATC.

As regards this clonotype: The conserved phenylalanine or tryptophan is not found at the CDR3 terminus, so this likely reflects a read error. This chain links TRBV11-2 with TRBJ1-6; D is unclear. V lost 9 bases and J lost 7, with 19 bases in between. The CDR3 is made up of 15 amino acids. Looked up from germline, CDR1 is SGHAT and CDR2 is FQNNGV. CDR3 region: CARTSAGLYNSPLHY. The DNA of the CDR3 is TGTGCCAGGACCTCCGCGGGATTATACAATTCACCCCTCCACTAT.

To note about this clonotype: A much more abundant neighbour one base away suggests this may be a read error. The chain links TRBV29-1 to TRBJ1-1; TRBD1 matches 7 bases. Per the germline V gene, CDR1 is SQVTM and CDR2 is ANQGSEA. The CDR3 has 15 residues. V lost 6 bases, J lost 0 bases, and 10 bases stayed unmatched. CDR3 coding DNA: TGCAGCGTCGCGGATACAGGGGCTATGAACACTGAAGCTTTCTTT. It specifies CSVADTGAMNTEAFF.

A remark on this clonotype: An end of the junction does not agree with germline; a read error may underlie this. CDR3 amino acids: CASSFSGTSKTHYF. CDR3 nucleotide sequence: TGTGCCAGCAGCTTCAGTGGGACATCTAAGACCCATTATTTC. V is TRBV11-2 and J is TRBJ2-5; TRBD1 might be the D (6 bases). This CDR3 spans 14 amino acids. Germline V gene data show CDR1 as SGHAT and CDR2 as FQNNGV.